This record concerns one T cell receptor beta chain sequence. Its antigen remains unknown. The V gene lost 0 bases and the J gene lost 7 bases, with 19 bases spanning the gap. Germline loops: CDR1 SGHRS, CDR2 YFSETQ. The CDR3 has 16 amino acids. This entry belongs to a study of CD8 T cells in ankylosing spondylitis. TCR beta libraries were made by quantitative 5'-RACE with molecular barcodes. Each CDR3 protein gets one entry after TCRdb re-called the 5' RACE reads with MiXCR. The sample yields hundreds of thousands of distinct CDR3 sequences, over 15% seen once. Study-level findings and limits: Reportedly, matched ankylosing spondylitis synovial fluid was significantly enriched for disease-linked clones. Ankylosing spondylitis blood appeared to be characterized by a TCR beta motif of several highly homologous variants. Before this, some motif variants had been reported in reactive arthritis synovial fluid and blood.

The chain is built from TRBV5-1 and TRBJ1-2, with D possibly matching TRBD1 (6 bases). The specimen sequenced was blood, either unsorted or a sorted T cell fraction (not recorded which). This clonotype was obtained from a male donor with ankylosing spondylitis or in good health (not recorded which). CDR3 sequence (DNA): TGCGCCAGCAGCTTGGCCGGAACAGGGACTTCGGGTGGCTACACCTTC. The encoded protein is CASSLAGTGTSGGYTF.